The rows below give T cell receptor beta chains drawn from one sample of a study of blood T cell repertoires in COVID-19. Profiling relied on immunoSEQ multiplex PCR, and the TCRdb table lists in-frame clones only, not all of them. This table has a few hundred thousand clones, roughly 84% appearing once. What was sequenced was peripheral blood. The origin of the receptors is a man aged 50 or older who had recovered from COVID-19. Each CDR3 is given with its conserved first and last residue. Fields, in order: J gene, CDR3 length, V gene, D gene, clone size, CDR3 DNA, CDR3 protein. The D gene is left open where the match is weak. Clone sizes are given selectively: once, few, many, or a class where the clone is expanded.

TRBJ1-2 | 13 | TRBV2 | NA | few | TGTGCCAGCAACCGGGACACCAACTATGGCTACACCTTC | CASNRDTNYGYTF
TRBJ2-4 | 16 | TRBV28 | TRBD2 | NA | TGTGCCAGCAGTTTTAACTTAGCGGGCCTCAAAAACATTCAGTACTTC | CASSFNLAGLKNIQYF
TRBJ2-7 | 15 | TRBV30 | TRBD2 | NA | TGTGCCTGTGAGCCGGGCGGGAGTCTCCACTACGAGCAGTACTTC | CACEPGGSLHYEQYF
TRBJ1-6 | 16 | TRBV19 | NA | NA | TGTGCCAGTAGTACCGGGAGGAGGGCGAGGAATTCACCCCTCCACTTT | CASSTGRRARNSPLHF
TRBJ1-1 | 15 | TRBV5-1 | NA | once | TGCGCCAGCAGCTTGCAGGGCGACCCGAACACTGAAGCTTTCTTT | CASSLQGDPNTEAFF
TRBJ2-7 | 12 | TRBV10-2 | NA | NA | TGCGCCAGCAGTGTCCTAGGACATGAGCAGTACTTC | CASSVLGHEQYF
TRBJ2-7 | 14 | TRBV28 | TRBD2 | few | TGTGCCAGCACCCTAGCGGGAGGAGGGTACGAGCAGTACTTC | CASTLAGGGYEQYF
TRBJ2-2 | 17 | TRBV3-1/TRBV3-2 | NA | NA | TGTGCCAGCAGGCTCTCAAGGCTAGCCACGAACACCGGGGAGCTGTTTTTT | CASRLSRLATNTGELFF
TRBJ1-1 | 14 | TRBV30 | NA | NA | TGTGCCTGGAGTGCCCCCGGCAGGCGAACTGAAGCTTTCTTT | CAWSAPGRRTEAFF
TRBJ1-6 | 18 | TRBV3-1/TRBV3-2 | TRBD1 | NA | TGTGCCAGCAGCAAAGGGGACAGAGCGAGCTCCTATAATTCACCCCTCCACTTT | CASSKGDRASSYNSPLHF
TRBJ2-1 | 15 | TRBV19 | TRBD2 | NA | TGTGCCAGTAGCCTAGGGCGGCTAGCGGGAAGCGAGCAGTTCTTC | CASSLGRLAGSEQFF
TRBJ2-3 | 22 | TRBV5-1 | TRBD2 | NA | TGCGCCAGCACCGGGAAAGGACTAGCGGGAGGCTACGCGATCAGGAACACAGATACGCAGTATTTT | CASTGKGLAGGYAIRNTDTQYF
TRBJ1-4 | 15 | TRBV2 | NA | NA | TGTGCCAGCAGGCGGGAGACAGCAACTAATGAAAAACTGTTTTTT | CASRRETATNEKLFF
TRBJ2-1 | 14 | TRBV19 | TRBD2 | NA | TGTGCCAGTAGTTTCTGGACTAGCACCCATGAGCAGTTCTTC | CASSFWTSTHEQFF
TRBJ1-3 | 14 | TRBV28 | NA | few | TGTGCCAGCAGTTTGGTCCATAGCACGAACACCATATATTTT | CASSLVHSTNTIYF
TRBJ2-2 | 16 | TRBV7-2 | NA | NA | TGTGCCAGCGGAGAAATACAGGGTTCCGGCACCGGGGAGCTGTTTTTT | CASGEIQGSGTGELFF
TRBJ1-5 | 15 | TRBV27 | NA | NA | TGTGCCAGCAGTCTCACTTGGGGGCGCGATCAGCCCCAGCATTTT | CASSLTWGRDQPQHF
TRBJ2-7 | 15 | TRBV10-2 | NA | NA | TGCGCCAGCAGTGATAATAGCGGAAGCTCCTACGAGCAGTACTTC | CASSDNSGSSYEQYF
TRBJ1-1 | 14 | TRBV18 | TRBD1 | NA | TGTGCCAGCTCACCACCCACAGGGGAATCTGAAGCTTTCTTT | CASSPPTGESEAFF
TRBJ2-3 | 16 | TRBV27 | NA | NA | TGTGCCAGCAGTTCTCCTCATAAGCGTTACACAGATACGCAGTATTTT | CASSSPHKRYTDTQYF
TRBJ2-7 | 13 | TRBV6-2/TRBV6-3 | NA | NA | TGTGCCAGCACCCCTGTGGCAGGGTGGGAGCAGTACTTC | CASTPVAGWEQYF
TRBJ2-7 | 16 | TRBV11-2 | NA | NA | TGTGCCAGCACCCAAGGGGTGGCGGTTAGCTCCTACGAGCAGTACTTC | CASTQGVAVSSYEQYF
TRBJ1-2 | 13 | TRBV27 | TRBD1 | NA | TGTGCCAGCAGTCCAACAGGGGCCTATGGCTACACCTTC | CASSPTGAYGYTF
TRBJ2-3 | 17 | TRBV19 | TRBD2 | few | TGTGCCAGTAGTATATCAACAGGACTAGCGGCCACAGATACGCAGTATTTT | CASSISTGLAATDTQYF
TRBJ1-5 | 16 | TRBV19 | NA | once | TGTGCCAGTAGTCGGCTCGGACAGAATAGCAATCAGCCCCAGCATTTT | CASSRLGQNSNQPQHF